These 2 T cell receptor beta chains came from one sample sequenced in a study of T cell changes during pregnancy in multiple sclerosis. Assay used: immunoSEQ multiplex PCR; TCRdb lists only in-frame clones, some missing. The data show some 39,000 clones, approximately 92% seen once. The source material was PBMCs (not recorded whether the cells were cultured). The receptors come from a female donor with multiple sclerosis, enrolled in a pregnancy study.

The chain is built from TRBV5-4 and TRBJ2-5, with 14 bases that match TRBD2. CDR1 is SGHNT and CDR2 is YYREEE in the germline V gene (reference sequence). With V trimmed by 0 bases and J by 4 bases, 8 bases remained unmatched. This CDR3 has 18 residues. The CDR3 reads CASSLEAGLAGASETQYF. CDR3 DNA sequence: TGTGCCAGCAGCTTGGAGGCGGGACTAGCGGGAGCCTCAGAGACCCAGTACTTC.

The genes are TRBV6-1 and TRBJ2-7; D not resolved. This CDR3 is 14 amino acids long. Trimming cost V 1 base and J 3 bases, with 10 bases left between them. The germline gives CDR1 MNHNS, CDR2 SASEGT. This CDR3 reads CASSEDDTYYEQYF. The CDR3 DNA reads TGTGCCAGCAGTGAAGATGACACTTACTACGAGCAGTACTTC.